This T cell receptor beta chain was identified during a study of beta chain features in type 1 diabetes. Expressed TCRB transcripts were sequenced after all isolated RNA was converted to cDNA. The method was immunoSEQ multiplex PCR; TCRdb's version includes in-frame clones alone and lacks a portion of them. The table includes approximately 60,000 clones, about 55% detected once. Germline lookup yields CDR1 SGDLS and CDR2 YYNGEE. Losses at the gene ends were 3 bases for V and 8 bases for J; bases not matched to a gene: 7. CDR3 length: 14 residues. This chain connects TRBV9 to TRBJ1-4, with 7 nucleotides matching TRBD1. Specimen: Tregs from blood. This TCR derives from a woman between 18 and 29 years old in good health. The CDR3 bases are TGTGCCAGCAGCGGAACAGGGACAGCAGAAAAACTGTTTTTT. Its protein is CASSGTGTAEKLFF. The full variable domain, rest sourced from reference TRBV9 and TRBJ1-4, is DSGVTQTPKHLITATGQRVTLRCSPRSGDLSVYWYQQSLDQGLQFLIQYYNGEERAKGNILERFSAQQFPDLHSELNLSSLELGDSALYFCASSGTGTAEKLFFGSGTQLSVL.